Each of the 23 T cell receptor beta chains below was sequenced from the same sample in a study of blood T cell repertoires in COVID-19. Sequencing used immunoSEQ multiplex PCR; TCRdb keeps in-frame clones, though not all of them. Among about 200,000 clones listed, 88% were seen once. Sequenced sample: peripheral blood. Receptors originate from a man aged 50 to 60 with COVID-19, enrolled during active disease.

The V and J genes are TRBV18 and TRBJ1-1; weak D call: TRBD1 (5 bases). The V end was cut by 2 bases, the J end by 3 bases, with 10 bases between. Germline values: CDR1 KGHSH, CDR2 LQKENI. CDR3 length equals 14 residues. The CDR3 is CASSPRGSDTEAFF. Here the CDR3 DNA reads TGTGCCAGCTCACCAAGGGGTTCGGACACTGAAGCTTTCTTT.

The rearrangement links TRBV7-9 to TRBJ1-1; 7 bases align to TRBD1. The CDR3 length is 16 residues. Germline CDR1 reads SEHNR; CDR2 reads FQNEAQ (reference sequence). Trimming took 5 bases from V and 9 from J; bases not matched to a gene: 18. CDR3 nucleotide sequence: TGTGCCAGCAGCCAATCGGACAGGACCTACACAGAAAAAGCTTTCTTT. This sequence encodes CASSQSDRTYTEKAFF. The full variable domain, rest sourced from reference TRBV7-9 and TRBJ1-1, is DTGVSQNPRHKITKRGQNVTFRCDPISEHNRLYWYRQTLGQGPEFLTYFQNEAQLEKSRLLSDRFSAERPKGSFSTLEIQRTEQGDSAMYLCASSQSDRTYTEKAFFGQGTRLTVV.

CDR3: CSVVTSASYEQYF. The CDR3 DNA reads as TGCAGCGTTGTTACTTCGGCTAGCTACGAGCAGTACTTC. This chain uses TRBV29-1 with TRBJ2-7; D remains ambiguous. The CDR3 is 13 amino acids. Trimming removed 4 bases from V and 3 bases from J, with 13 bases in between. The germline CDR1 and CDR2 sequences are SQVTM and ANQGSEA.

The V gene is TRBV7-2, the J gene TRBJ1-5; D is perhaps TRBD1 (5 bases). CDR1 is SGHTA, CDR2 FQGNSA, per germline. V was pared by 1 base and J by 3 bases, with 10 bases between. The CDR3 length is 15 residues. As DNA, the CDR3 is TGTGCCAGCAGCTTAGTATCAGGGCTCAATCAGCCCCAGCATTTT. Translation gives CASSLVSGLNQPQHF.

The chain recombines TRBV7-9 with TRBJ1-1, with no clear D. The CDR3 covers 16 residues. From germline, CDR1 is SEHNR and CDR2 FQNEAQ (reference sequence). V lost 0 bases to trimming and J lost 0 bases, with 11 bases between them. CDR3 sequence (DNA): TGTGCCAGCAGCTTAGCTATTACAGAAATGAACACTGAAGCTTTCTTT. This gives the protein CASSLAITEMNTEAFF.

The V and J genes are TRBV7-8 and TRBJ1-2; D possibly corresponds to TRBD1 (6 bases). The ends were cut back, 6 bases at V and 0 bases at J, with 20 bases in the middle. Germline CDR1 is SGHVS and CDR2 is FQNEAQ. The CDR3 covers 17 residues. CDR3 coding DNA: TGTGCCAGCAGGCCAGCGCAGGGGTTAGAAACTAACTATGGCTACACCTTC. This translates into CASRPAQGLETNYGYTF.

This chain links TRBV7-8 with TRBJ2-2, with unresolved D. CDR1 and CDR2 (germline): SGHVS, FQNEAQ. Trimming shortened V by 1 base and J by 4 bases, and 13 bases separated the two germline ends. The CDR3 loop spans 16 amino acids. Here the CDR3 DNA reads TGTGCCAGCAGCTTAGAGCAGCGATTAGGCACCGGGGAGCTGTTTTTT. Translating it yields CASSLEQRLGTGELFF.

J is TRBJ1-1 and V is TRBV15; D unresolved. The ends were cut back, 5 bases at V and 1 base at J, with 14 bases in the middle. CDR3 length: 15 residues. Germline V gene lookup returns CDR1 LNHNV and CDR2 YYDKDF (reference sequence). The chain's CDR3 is CATSPFGVANTEAFF. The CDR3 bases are TGTGCCACCAGCCCTTTCGGGGTGGCGAACACTGAAGCTTTCTTT.

As DNA, the CDR3 is TGTGCCAGCACCCCCCCGGGGGAGGGGCAATATGGCTACACCTTC. Translation: CASTPPGEGQYGYTF. The chain is built from TRBV28 and TRBJ1-2; D possibly corresponds to TRBD1 (5 bases). V was trimmed by 7 bases and J by 5 bases, leaving 20 bases between them. Per germline, CDR1 MDHEN and CDR2 SYDVKM. The CDR3 contains 15 residues.

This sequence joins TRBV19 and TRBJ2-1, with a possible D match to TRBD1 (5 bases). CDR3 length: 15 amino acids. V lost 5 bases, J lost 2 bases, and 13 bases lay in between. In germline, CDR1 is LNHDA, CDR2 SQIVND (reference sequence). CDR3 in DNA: TGTGCCAGTAGTGTCGACAGTTTCCCCTACAATGAGCAGTTCTTC. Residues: CASSVDSFPYNEQFF.

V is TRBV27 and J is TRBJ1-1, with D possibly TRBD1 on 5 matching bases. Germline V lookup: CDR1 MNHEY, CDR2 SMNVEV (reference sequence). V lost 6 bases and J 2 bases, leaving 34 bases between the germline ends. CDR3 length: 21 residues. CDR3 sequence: CASSSAGLGWALGRDNTEAFF. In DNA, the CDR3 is TGTGCCAGCAGCTCCGCCGGGTTGGGGTGGGCATTGGGGCGAGATAACACTGAAGCTTTCTTT.

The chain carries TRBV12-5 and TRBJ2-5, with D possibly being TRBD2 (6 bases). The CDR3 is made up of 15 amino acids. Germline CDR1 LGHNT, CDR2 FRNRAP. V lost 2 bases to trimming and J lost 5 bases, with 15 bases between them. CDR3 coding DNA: TGTGCTAGTGGTTTGCACACTAGCCTAAGGGAGACCCAGTACTTC. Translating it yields CASGLHTSLRETQYF.

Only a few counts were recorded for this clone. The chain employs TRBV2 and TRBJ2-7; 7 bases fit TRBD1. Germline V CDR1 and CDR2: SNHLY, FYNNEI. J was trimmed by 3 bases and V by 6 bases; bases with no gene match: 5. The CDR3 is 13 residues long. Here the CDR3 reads CASRGTAYYEQYF. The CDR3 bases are TGTGCCAGCAGGGGGACAGCCTACTACGAGCAGTACTTC.

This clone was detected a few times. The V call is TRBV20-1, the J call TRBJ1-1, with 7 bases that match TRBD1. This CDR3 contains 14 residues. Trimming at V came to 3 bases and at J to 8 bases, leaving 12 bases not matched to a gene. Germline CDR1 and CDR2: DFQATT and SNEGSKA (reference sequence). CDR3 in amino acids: CSASALTGTSEAFF. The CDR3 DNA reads TGCAGTGCTAGTGCCCTGACAGGGACCTCGGAAGCTTTCTTT.

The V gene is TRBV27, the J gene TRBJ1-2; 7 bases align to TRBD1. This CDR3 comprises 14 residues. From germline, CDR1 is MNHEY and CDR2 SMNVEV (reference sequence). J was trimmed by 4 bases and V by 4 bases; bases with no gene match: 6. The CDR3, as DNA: TGTGCCAGCAGTTCCCAGACAGGGCCCTATGGCTACACCTTC. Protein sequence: CASSSQTGPYGYTF.

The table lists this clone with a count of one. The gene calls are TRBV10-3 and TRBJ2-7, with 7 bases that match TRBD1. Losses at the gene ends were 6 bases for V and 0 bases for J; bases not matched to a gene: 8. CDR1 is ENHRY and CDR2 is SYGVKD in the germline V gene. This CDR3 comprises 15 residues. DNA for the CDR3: TGTGCCATCAGGGAAGGACAGGCGGACTCCTACGAGCAGTACTTC. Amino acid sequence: CAIREGQADSYEQYF.

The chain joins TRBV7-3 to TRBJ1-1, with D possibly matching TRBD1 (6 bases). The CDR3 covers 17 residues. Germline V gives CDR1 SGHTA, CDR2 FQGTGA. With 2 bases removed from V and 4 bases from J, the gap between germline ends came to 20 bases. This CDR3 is CASSLGILPGGPTEAFF. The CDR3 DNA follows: TGTGCCAGCAGCTTAGGGATACTACCCGGGGGGCCCACTGAAGCTTTCTTT.

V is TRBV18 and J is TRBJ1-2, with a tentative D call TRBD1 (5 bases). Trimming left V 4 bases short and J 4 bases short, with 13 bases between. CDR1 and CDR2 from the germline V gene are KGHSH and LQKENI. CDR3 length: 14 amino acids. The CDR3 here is CASSQKTDSYGYTF. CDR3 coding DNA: TGTGCCAGCTCACAGAAGACAGACTCCTATGGCTACACCTTC.

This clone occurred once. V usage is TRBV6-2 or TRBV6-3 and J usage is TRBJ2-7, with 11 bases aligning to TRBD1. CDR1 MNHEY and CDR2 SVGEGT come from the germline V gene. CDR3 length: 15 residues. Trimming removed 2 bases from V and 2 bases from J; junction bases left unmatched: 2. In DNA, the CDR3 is TGTGCCAGCAGTTACGAGGGACAGGGGGCCTACGAGCAGTACTTC. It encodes CASSYEGQGAYEQYF.

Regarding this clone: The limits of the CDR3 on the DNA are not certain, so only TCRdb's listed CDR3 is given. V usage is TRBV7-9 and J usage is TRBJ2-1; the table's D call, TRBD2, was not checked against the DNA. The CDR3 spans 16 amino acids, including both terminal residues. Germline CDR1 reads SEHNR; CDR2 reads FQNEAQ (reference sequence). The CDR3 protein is CASRQVWRGKYNEQFF.

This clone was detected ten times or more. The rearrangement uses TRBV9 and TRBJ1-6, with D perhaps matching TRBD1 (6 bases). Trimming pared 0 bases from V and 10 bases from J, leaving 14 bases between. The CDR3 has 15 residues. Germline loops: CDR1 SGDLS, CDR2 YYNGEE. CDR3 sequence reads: CASSVEGGGGSPLHF. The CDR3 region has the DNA TGTGCCAGCAGCGTAGAAGGAGGGGGGGGATCACCCCTCCACTTT.

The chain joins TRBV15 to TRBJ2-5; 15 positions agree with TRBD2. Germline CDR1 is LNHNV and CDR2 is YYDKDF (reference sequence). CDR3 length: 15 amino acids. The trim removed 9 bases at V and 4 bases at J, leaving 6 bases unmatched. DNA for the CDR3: TGTGCCACAGAAGCGGGACTAGCGGGAGGAGAGACCCAGTACTTC. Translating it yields CATEAGLAGGETQYF.

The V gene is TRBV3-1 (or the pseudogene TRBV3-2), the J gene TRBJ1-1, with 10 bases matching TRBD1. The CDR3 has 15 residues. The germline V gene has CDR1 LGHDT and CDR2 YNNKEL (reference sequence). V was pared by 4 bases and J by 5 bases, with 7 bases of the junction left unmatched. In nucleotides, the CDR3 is TGTGCCAGCAGCCGGCAAGGGACAGGGGAAACTGAAGCTTTCTTT. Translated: CASSRQGTGETEAFF.